Each of the 18 T cell receptor beta chains below was sequenced from the same sample in a study of siplizumab effects on memory and regulatory T cells. Using immunoSEQ multiplex PCR, the repertoire was profiled, and TCRdb retains in-frame clones only, with some absent. Here the sample spans some 62,000 clones, less than 90% being singletons. The sequenced material came from memory CD4+ T cells sorted from blood. Receptors originate from a human donor in good health.

The J gene is TRBJ1-2, the V gene TRBV5-1, with TRBD1 as a possible D gene (5 bases). Trimming took 5 bases from V and 2 from J, leaving 10 bases between them. Germline V gives CDR1 SGHRS, CDR2 YFSETQ. This CDR3 has 13 residues. CDR3 loop: CASRPDRNYGYTF. The DNA for the CDR3 is TGCGCCAGCAGACCAGACAGAAACTATGGCTACACCTTC. The full variable domain, its missing parts supplied by reference TRBV5-1 and TRBJ1-2, is KAGVTQTPRYLIKTRGQQVTLSCSPISGHRSVSWYQQTPGQGLQFLFEYFSETQRNKGNFPGRFSGRQFSNSRSEMNVSTLELGDSALYLCASRPDRNYGYTFGSGTRLTVV.

This clone was counted between two and nine times. This chain uses TRBV7-2 with TRBJ1-2; possible D gene TRBD1, 5 bases. Trimming removed 3 bases at V and 3 bases at J, with 14 bases between. Germline loops: CDR1 SGHTA, CDR2 FQGNSA. CDR3 length: 15 amino acids. The chain's CDR3 is CASSFRQPGDYGYTF. CDR3 nucleotides: TGTGCCAGCAGCTTCCGACAGCCCGGGGACTATGGCTACACCTTC.

V gene TRBV29-1 combines with J gene TRBJ1-1; 7 positions agree with TRBD1. This CDR3 has 15 residues. The germline CDR1 and CDR2 sequences are SQVTM and ANQGSEA. V shed 4 bases and J 5 bases; nucleotides not matched to a gene: 13. Here the CDR3 reads CSVAAYGAGGTEAFF. The CDR3 nucleotides read TGCAGCGTTGCGGCCTACGGGGCAGGGGGTACTGAAGCTTTCTTT.

The V call is TRBV7-2, the J call TRBJ2-7; either TRBD1 or TRBD2 may fit D (5 bases each). Trimming left V 5 bases short and J 5 bases short, with 13 bases between. Germline V gene sequence: CDR1 SGHTA, CDR2 FQGNSA. The CDR3 has 13 amino acids. The CDR3 loop reads CASSPQRGDEQYF. CDR3 sequence (DNA): TGTGCCAGCAGCCCGCAACGGGGCGACGAGCAGTACTTC.

V gene TRBV6-1 combines with J gene TRBJ2-3, with 9 bases matching TRBD2. CDR1 is MNHNS and CDR2 is SASEGT in the germline V gene. CDR3 length: 16 residues. Trimming at V came to 4 bases and at J to 2 bases, leaving 7 bases not matched to a gene. CDR3 in amino acids: CASSAGAGGPTDTQYF. In DNA, the CDR3 is TGTGCCAGCAGTGCCGGGGCGGGGGGGCCCACAGATACGCAGTATTTT.

The rearrangement links TRBV6-5 to TRBJ1-2, with a possible D match to TRBD1 (6 bases). V lost 6 bases, J lost 2 bases, and 16 bases lay in between. This CDR3 region has 15 residues. Germline CDR1 MNHEY, CDR2 SVGAGI. The CDR3 region is CASSSQGQGNYGYTF. The CDR3 nucleotides read TGTGCCAGCAGCTCCCAGGGCCAGGGGAACTATGGCTACACCTTC.

The gene calls are TRBV7-9 and TRBJ2-5; perhaps TRBD2 as D (7 bases). CDR1 and CDR2 from the germline V gene are SEHNR and FQNEAQ (reference sequence). V lost 0 bases to trimming and J lost 3 bases, with 11 bases between them. There are 15 residues in the CDR3. CDR3 in amino acids: CASSLARGGEETQYF. The CDR3 bases are TGTGCCAGCAGCTTAGCAAGGGGGGGTGAAGAGACCCAGTACTTC.

The genes are TRBV30 and TRBJ2-3; TRBD2 matches 16 bases. This CDR3 comprises 18 residues. The germline V gene has CDR1 GTSNPN and CDR2 SVGIG (reference sequence). With 3 bases clipped from V and 5 bases from J, the junction kept 11 bases outside the gene matches. As DNA, the CDR3 is TGTGCCTGGAGGGACGGGACTAGCGGGAGGGCCAGGTTAGATACGCAGTATTTT. Amino acid sequence: CAWRDGTSGRARLDTQYF. Variable domain in full (rest from reference TRBV30 and TRBJ2-3): SQTIHQWPATLVQPVGSPLSLECTVEGTSNPNLYWYRQAAGRGLQLLFYSVGIGQISSEVPQNLSASRPQDRQFILSSKKLLLSDSGFYLCAWRDGTSGRARLDTQYFGPGTRLTVL.

V usage is TRBV7-9 and J usage is TRBJ1-2; D is possibly TRBD1 (5 bases). The CDR3 loop spans 15 amino acids. V lost 1 base to trimming and J lost 4 bases, with 13 bases between them. In germline, CDR1 is SEHNR, CDR2 FQNEAQ (reference sequence). CDR3 sequence: CASSLDSGLGYGYTF. The CDR3 DNA sequence: TGTGCCAGCAGCTTAGACTCAGGGTTGGGCTATGGCTACACCTTC.

This clone has just one count. The J gene is TRBJ1-3, the V gene TRBV6-6; D call uncertain. CDR3 length equals 15 residues. The germline V gene encodes CDR1 MNHNY and CDR2 SVGAGI (reference sequence). V dropped 0 bases and J dropped 2 bases, with 8 bases sitting between them. In DNA form, the CDR3 reads TGTGCCAGCAGTTACTCAATGGGTACTGGAAACACCATATATTTT. As protein: CASSYSMGTGNTIYF.

This chain connects TRBV5-1 to TRBJ2-3, with 7 bases identical to TRBD2. Trimming took 4 bases from V and 3 from J; bases not matched to a gene: 5. This CDR3 is built from 14 residues. Germline values: CDR1 SGHRS, CDR2 YFSETQ. The CDR3, as DNA: TGCGCCAGCAGCCCAGGACTAGGGACAGATACGCAGTATTTT. It yields the protein CASSPGLGTDTQYF.

The sample holds one count of this clone. The chain couples TRBV5-1 to TRBJ1-1, with TRBD1 as a possible D gene (5 bases). V shed 1 base and J shed 0 bases, with 10 bases lying between them. Germline assignment: CDR1 SGHRS and CDR2 YFSETQ. This CDR3 has 15 amino acids. CDR3 nucleotides: TGCGCCAGCAGCTTGTCGGGACGGGTGAACACTGAAGCTTTCTTT. Translation: CASSLSGRVNTEAFF.

The rearrangement uses TRBV7-8 and TRBJ2-2; D may be TRBD2 (6 bases). Germline CDR1 and CDR2: SGHVS and FQNEAQ. Trimming took 0 bases from V and 0 from J, leaving 8 bases between them. The CDR3 totals 16 residues. The CDR3 loop is CASSLASGANTGELFF. CDR3 sequence (DNA): TGTGCCAGCAGCTTAGCTAGCGGTGCGAACACCGGGGAGCTGTTTTTT.

Of note for this clone: One end of the junction varies from germline; a read error may be responsible. The rearrangement uses TRBV5-1 and TRBJ2-7; 9 bases match TRBD2. CDR1 SGHRS and CDR2 YFSETQ come from the germline V gene. This CDR3 has 14 amino acids. The DNA of the CDR3 is TGTGCCAGCAGCCCGACTAGCGGCCCCTACGAGCAGTACTTC. Translating it yields CASSPTSGPYEQYF.

The chain has TRBV27 and TRBJ1-5; D remains ambiguous. CDR1 is MNHEY, CDR2 SMNVEV, per germline (reference sequence). Trimming pared 5 bases from V and 9 bases from J, leaving 11 bases between. The CDR3 runs to 12 residues. CDR3 residues: CASSPPGGPQHF. DNA of the CDR3: TGTGCCAGCAGTCCCCCAGGCGGGCCCCAGCATTTT.

This chain joins TRBV6-1 and TRBJ1-5; D is perhaps TRBD1 (6 bases). Per germline, CDR1 MNHNS and CDR2 SASEGT. This CDR3 has 18 amino acids. The ends were cut back, 0 bases at V and 9 bases at J, with 24 bases in the middle. CDR3 DNA sequence: TGTGCCAGCAGTGAAGCTTCCAACAACAGGGCATCGTCGGGGCCCCAGCATTTT. It translates to CASSEASNNRASSGPQHF.

The chain uses TRBV6-5 and TRBJ2-1; D is ambiguous. Germline values: CDR1 MNHEY, CDR2 SVGAGI. The CDR3 contains 12 residues. V was clipped by 5 bases and J by 6 bases, with 8 bases between them. The CDR3 sequence is CASSKNSNEQFF. The CDR3 DNA reads TGTGCCAGCAGTAAAAACAGCAATGAGCAGTTCTTC.

The V call is TRBV6-5, the J call TRBJ2-3, with D perhaps matching TRBD2 (5 bases). Germline V gene lookup returns CDR1 MNHEY and CDR2 SVGAGI. The CDR3 spans 13 residues. The germline V and J ends were trimmed by 6 bases and 1 base, with 8 bases remaining between them. The CDR3 protein is CASSSRGTDTQYF. In nucleotides, the CDR3 is TGTGCCAGCAGCTCGCGGGGCACAGATACGCAGTATTTT.